These T cell receptor beta chains were read from a single sample in a study of blood T cells in healthy people across ages. TCRdb re-called the 5' RACE reads with MiXCR, one entry per CDR3 protein. The sample contains 600,000 to 850,000 distinct CDR3 sequences, 20% to 25% of which appear only once. The sample was also reused in another study, on T cells of mothers and their children.

Sequencing was performed on blood. Receptor source: a boy younger than 18 in good health. CDR3s include the opening cysteine and the closing phenylalanine or tryptophan. Fields, in order: D gene, J gene, V gene, clone size, CDR3 protein, CDR3 DNA. D genes are given only for firm matches. Not every row has a clone size; where given, it reads once, few, many or a size class.

>.|TRBJ1-6|TRBV7-9|.
CASSPGGPNSPLHF
TGTGCCAGCAGCCCGGGCGGACCTAATTCACCCCTCCACTTT
>TRBD1|TRBJ2-3|TRBV7-2|.
CASSSIYHWTGGTDTQYF
TGCGCCAGCAGCTCAATATACCATTGGACAGGGGGAACAGATACGCAGTATTTT
>.|TRBJ2-1|TRBV3-1|.
CASSLNTGSSYNEQFF
TGTGCCAGCAGCCTGAACACGGGGAGCTCCTACAATGAGCAGTTCTTC
>.|TRBJ2-5|TRBV28|many
CASSLPGETQYF
TGTGCCAGCAGTTTACCGGGGGAGACCCAGTACTTC
>TRBD2|TRBJ2-3|TRBV29-1|.
CSVEDLLGASGTVDTQYF
TGCAGCGTTGAAGATCTTCTGGGAGCTAGCGGGACGGTTGATACGCAGTATTTT
>TRBD2|TRBJ2-1|TRBV19|.
CASQGLATSYNEQFF
TGTGCCAGTCAGGGACTAGCGACCTCCTACAATGAGCAGTTCTTC
>TRBD1|TRBJ1-6|TRBV12-3/TRBV12-4|.
CGSRGTGGRNNSPLHF
TGTGGCAGCAGGGGAACAGGGGGAAGGAATAATTCACCCCTCCACTTT
>.|TRBJ1-2|TRBV4-1|few
CASSQDRLANYGYTF
TGCGCCAGCAGCCAAGATCGATTAGCTAACTATGGCTACACCTTC
>TRBD2|TRBJ2-5|TRBV19|.
CASSETSGGGSQYF
TGTGCCAGTAGTGAGACTAGCGGGGGTGGTTCCCAGTACTTC
>.|TRBJ2-5|TRBV5-1|.
CASSPLGQTQETQYF
TGTGCCAGCAGCCCTCTCGGACAGACACAAGAGACCCAGTACTTC
>.|TRBJ2-2|TRBV29-1|.
CSVLRDTTTGELFF
TGCAGCGTGCTCCGGGACACTACGACCGGGGAGCTGTTTTTT
>.|TRBJ1-1|TRBV3-1|once
CARSQDLEAFF
TGTGCCCGCAGCCAAGATCTAGAAGCTTTCTTT
>.|TRBJ2-1|TRBV12-3/TRBV12-4|.
CASSLAELVNEQFF
TGTGCCAGCAGTTTAGCGGAACTAGTTAATGAGCAGTTCTTC
>TRBD2|TRBJ2-3|TRBV5-1|once
CASSRGLAVISTDTQYF
TGCGCCAGCAGCCGGGGACTAGCGGTGATTAGCACAGATACGCAGTATTTT
>.|TRBJ2-5|TRBV29-1|few
CSVGGSMIETQYF
TGCAGCGTTGGCGGTAGTATGATAGAAACCCAGTACTTC
>.|TRBJ2-7|TRBV12-3/TRBV12-4|.
CASSSLRGANYEQYF
TGTGCCAGCAGTTCCTTACGTGGGGCGAACTACGAGCAGTACTTC
>.|TRBJ2-3|TRBV29-1|.
CSVEKLTDTQYF
TGCAGCGTTGAAAAACTTACAGATACGCAGTATTTT
>TRBD2|TRBJ2-1|TRBV7-2|few
CASSMGLAVYNEQFF
TGTGCCAGCAGCATGGGACTAGCGGTGTACAATGAGCAGTTCTTC
>.|TRBJ1-1|TRBV28|few
CASSLTEVTEAFF
TGTGCCAGCAGTTTGACGGAGGTAACTGAAGCTTTCTTT
>TRBD2|TRBJ2-7|TRBV5-1|many
CASSLAVVAGGPHEQYF
TGCGCCAGCAGCTTGGCCGTGGTAGCGGGAGGGCCCCACGAGCAGTACTTC
>TRBD2|TRBJ2-1|TRBV7-9|.
CASSAGLAGAQKDEQFF
TGTGCCAGCAGCGCGGGACTAGCGGGAGCCCAGAAGGATGAGCAGTTCTTC
>.|TRBJ1-4|TRBV20-1|few
CSARVDRAEKLFF
TGCAGTGCTAGGGTGGACCGGGCCGAAAAACTGTTTTTT
>TRBD1|TRBJ2-1|TRBV29-1|.
CSGLDRARNEQFF
TGCAGCGGATTGGACAGGGCAAGGAATGAGCAGTTCTTC
>.|TRBJ1-1|TRBV5-1|.
CASSFSQENTEAFF
TGCGCCAGCAGCTTCTCACAGGAGAACACTGAAGCTTTCTTT
>.|TRBJ2-1|TRBV5-1|.
CASSNQVNRGPNEQFF
TGCGCCAGCAGCAATCAAGTAAATCGGGGGCCGAATGAGCAGTTCTTC
>TRBD1|TRBJ1-1|TRBV23-1|few
CASRRDRERDTEAFF
TGCGCCAGCAGGAGAGACAGGGAAAGGGACACTGAAGCTTTCTTT
>.|TRBJ2-3|TRBV19|.
CASSYGISTDTQYF
TGTGCCAGTAGTTATGGGATAAGCACAGATACGCAGTATTTT
>.|TRBJ1-4|TRBV27|.
CASSLRAGEKLFF
TGTGCCAGCAGCCTTAGGGCCGGGGAAAAACTGTTTTTT
>.|TRBJ2-3|TRBV20-1|few
CSGDEGGGRNTQYF
TGCAGTGGGGACGAGGGGGGCGGTCGAAATACGCAGTATTTT
>.|TRBJ2-1|TRBV6-2/TRBV6-3|.
CAGSLGFGSYNEQFF
TGTGCCGGCAGTTTGGGGTTCGGCTCCTACAATGAGCAGTTCTTC
>.|TRBJ1-2|TRBV7-9|.
CASSLGFGVGYGYTF
TGTGCCAGCAGCTTGGGGTTCGGGGTCGGCTATGGCTACACCTTC